The 24 T cell receptor beta chains listed next were all sequenced from one sample in a study of PD-1 blockade in classical Hodgkin lymphoma. TCRdb's table, derived via immunoSEQ multiplex PCR, lists solely in-frame clones and lacks some. This table holds almost 100,000 clones, roughly 89% found once. Patients all relapsed after autologous stem cell transplantation, and there was variation in brentuximab vedotin exposure. Specimen: peripheral blood mononuclear cells (PBMCs), collected at baseline. Receptor source: a human donor with classical Hodgkin lymphoma.

This clone was counted a single time. The gene calls are TRBV18 and TRBJ1-1; D is undetermined. The CDR3 covers 17 residues. Germline V gives CDR1 KGHSH, CDR2 LQKENI. The V end was cut by 0 bases, the J end by 1 base, with 15 bases between. CDR3 region: CASSPPWPAPENTEAFF. The DNA of the CDR3 is TGTGCCAGCTCACCACCATGGCCAGCCCCGGAGAACACTGAAGCTTTCTTT.

The chain employs TRBV9 and TRBJ2-7; no clear D gene. There are 13 residues in the CDR3. The V and J ends lost 0 bases and 1 base respectively, with 5 bases between them. Germline V gene data show CDR1 as SGDLS and CDR2 as YYNGEE. The CDR3 loop is CASSVGNSYEQYF. CDR3 in DNA: TGTGCCAGCAGCGTAGGGAATTCCTACGAGCAGTACTTC.

The rearrangement joins TRBV14 to TRBJ2-1, with TRBD2 matching over 13 bases. V shed 4 bases, J shed 0 bases, and the junction held 12 bases outside the gene matches. This CDR3 is built from 20 residues. Germline V gene data show CDR1 as SGHDN and CDR2 as FVKESK. The CDR3 loop reads CASSRYPGLAGTSSYNEQFF. In DNA form, the CDR3 reads TGTGCCAGCAGCCGCTACCCGGGACTAGCGGGGACGAGCTCCTACAATGAGCAGTTCTTC. Supplemented by reference TRBV14 and TRBJ2-1, the full variable domain reads EAGVTQFPSHSVIEKGQTVTLRCDPISGHDNLYWYRRVMGKEIKFLLHFVKESKQDESGMPNNRFLAERTGGTYSTLKVQPAELEDSGVYFCASSRYPGLAGTSSYNEQFFGPGTRLTVL.

This chain links TRBV7-2 with TRBJ2-1; TRBD2 matches 7 bases. The CDR3 has 16 residues. Trimming took 1 base from V and 8 from J; bases not matched to a gene: 11. The germline gives CDR1 SGHTA, CDR2 FQGNSA. Here the CDR3 DNA reads TGTGCCAGCAGCTTAGATTTGCGCGGGAGTTGGGATGAGCAGTTCTTC. Protein: CASSLDLRGSWDEQFF.

The V call is TRBV28, the J call TRBJ1-2, with TRBD1 as a possible D gene (6 bases). V was clipped by 6 bases and J by 2 bases, with 13 bases between them. The CDR3 loop spans 14 amino acids. Per germline, CDR1 MDHEN and CDR2 SYDVKM. CDR3 sequence reads: CASRDGQTNYGYTF. CDR3 bases: TGTGCCAGCAGGGACGGACAGACGAACTATGGCTACACCTTC.

V is TRBV27 and J is TRBJ1-1; D not resolved. CDR1 is MNHEY, CDR2 SMNVEV, per germline (reference sequence). Trimming pared 2 bases from V and 1 base from J, leaving 8 bases between. CDR3 size: 14 residues. CDR3 in DNA: TGTGCCAGCAGTTTACCAGGACCGAACACTGAAGCTTTCTTT. Its translation is CASSLPGPNTEAFF.

This clone was detected only once. The chain employs TRBV4-1 and TRBJ2-7, with TRBD1 matching 7 bases. This CDR3 is 15 amino acids long. V lost 1 base, J lost 2 bases, and 5 bases stayed unmatched. Germline V gene lookup returns CDR1 MGHRA and CDR2 YSYEKL. This chain's CDR3 is CASSQGTGSPYEQYF. The CDR3 nucleotides read TGCGCCAGCAGCCAAGGGACAGGATCACCCTACGAGCAGTACTTC.

The J gene is TRBJ2-3, the V gene TRBV5-6; no definite D call. There are 12 residues in the CDR3. V shed 4 bases and J shed 3 bases, with 6 bases lying between them. The germline V gene has CDR1 SGHDT and CDR2 YYEEEE. In DNA form, the CDR3 reads TGTGCCAGCAGCCCTCAGACAGATACGCAGTATTTT. As protein: CASSPQTDTQYF.

In DNA, the CDR3 is TGTGCCAGCAGCACCCACAGGGGTTCCTACGAGCAGTACTTC. It codes for CASSTHRGSYEQYF. The chain combines TRBV11-3 with TRBJ2-7; 7 positions agree with TRBD1. The CDR3 length is 14 residues. Germline CDR1 reads SGHNT; CDR2 reads YENEEA. Losses at the gene ends were 5 bases for V and 1 base for J; bases not matched to a gene: 5. The full variable domain, completed using reference TRBV11-3 and TRBJ2-7, is EAGVVQSPRYKIIEKKQPVAFWCNPISGHNTLYWYLQNLGQGPELLIRYENEEAVDDSQLPKDRFSAERLKGVDSTLKIQPAELGDSAVYLCASSTHRGSYEQYFGPGTRLTVT.

This CDR3 reads CASSRSGSTDTQYF. The DNA of the CDR3 is TGTGCCAGCAGTCGCAGCGGGAGCACAGATACGCAGTATTTT. V and J are TRBV27 and TRBJ2-3; a possible D gene is TRBD2 (6 bases). The CDR3 spans 14 residues. V was shortened by 5 bases and J by 0 bases, with 9 bases between the two germline ends. Germline V gene data show CDR1 as MNHEY and CDR2 as SMNVEV (reference sequence).

CDR3 amino acids: CAWSARTGPQPQHF. DNA for the CDR3: TGTGCCTGGAGTGCCCGGACAGGGCCCCAGCCCCAGCATTTT. This chain connects TRBV30 to TRBJ1-5; TRBD1 matches 8 bases. After removal of 1 base from V and 7 bases from J, the junction contained 6 bases not matched to a gene. The germline gives CDR1 GTSNPN, CDR2 SVGIG (reference sequence). CDR3 length equals 14 residues.

The chain uses TRBV11-2 and TRBJ2-4; weak D call: TRBD2 (6 bases). V lost 0 bases and J 0 bases, leaving 6 bases between the germline ends. This CDR3 region has 15 residues. Germline CDR1 reads SGHAT; CDR2 reads FQNNGV. The CDR3 region has the DNA TGTGCCAGCAGCTTAGAGGGACTAGCCAAAAACATTCAGTACTTC. Translated, it gives CASSLEGLAKNIQYF.

This chain connects TRBV5-6 to TRBJ2-7; the D gene is possibly TRBD2 (5 bases). CDR1 is SGHDT, CDR2 YYEEEE, per germline. CDR3 length equals 13 residues. Trimming pared 4 bases from V and 3 bases from J, leaving 11 bases between. This CDR3 reads CASSAGGRYEQYF. As DNA, the CDR3 is TGTGCCAGCAGCGCAGGCGGGCGCTACGAGCAGTACTTC.

This clone was recorded only once. The gene calls are TRBV7-2 and TRBJ1-5, with no clear D. This CDR3 has 12 residues. The V end was cut by 1 base, the J end by 6 bases, with 4 bases between. Germline V gives CDR1 SGHTA, CDR2 FQGNSA. The CDR3 nucleotides are TGTGCCAGCAGCTTAGACCTTCAGCCCCAGCATTTT. Translating it yields CASSLDLQPQHF.

The chain has TRBV9 and TRBJ2-1, with D possibly being TRBD2 (6 bases). The CDR3 sequence is 15 residues long. Trimming stripped 4 bases from V and 0 bases from J, with 11 bases between. The germline CDR1 and CDR2 sequences are SGDLS and YYNGEE. The CDR3 bases are TGTGCCAGCAGCTTAGCGGTTAGCTCCTACAATGAGCAGTTCTTC. This encodes CASSLAVSSYNEQFF.

The chain employs TRBV30 and TRBJ1-1; TRBD1 might be the D (5 bases). CDR1 GTSNPN and CDR2 SVGIG come from the germline V gene (reference sequence). The germline V and J ends were trimmed by 5 bases and 11 bases, with 18 bases remaining between them. CDR3 length equals 12 residues. The CDR3 region has the DNA TGTGCCTGGGAGACGCCGGCAGGGTCGGCTTTCTTT. It encodes CAWETPAGSAFF. Drawing the rest from reference TRBV30 and TRBJ1-1, the complete variable domain is SQTIHQWPATLVQPVGSPLSLECTVEGTSNPNLYWYRQAAGRGLQLLFYSVGIGQISSEVPQNLSASRPQDRQFILSSKKLLLSDSGFYLCAWETPAGSAFFGQGTRLTVV.

This clone was counted a few times. This CDR3 is also generated by other DNA sequences in the sample. The chain employs TRBV27 and TRBJ1-5; TRBD1 is a possible D gene (6 bases). The CDR3 consists of 14 residues. V was trimmed by 5 bases and J by 1 base, leaving 9 bases between them. Germline CDR1 is MNHEY and CDR2 is SMNVEV (reference sequence). The CDR3 DNA reads as TGTGCCAGCAGTCACAGGGACAGCAATCAGCCCCAGCATTTT. It specifies CASSHRDSNQPQHF.

The chain has TRBV18 and TRBJ2-1; D is undetermined. The germline CDR1 and CDR2 sequences are KGHSH and LQKENI. The CDR3 has 14 residues. Trimming removed 2 bases at V and 8 bases at J, with 13 bases between. For the CDR3, the DNA is TGTGCCAGCTCACCAGAGACCCTAGTCGATGAGCAGTTCTTC. As protein: CASSPETLVDEQFF.

The rearrangement links TRBV6-6 to TRBJ2-3; D is ambiguous. Germline lookup yields CDR1 MNHNY and CDR2 SVGAGI (reference sequence). This CDR3 region has 12 residues. Trimming took 7 bases from V and 5 from J, leaving 10 bases between them. The CDR3: CASKRAQDTQYF. The CDR3 DNA reads TGTGCCAGCAAACGGGCACAAGATACGCAGTATTTT.

The V gene is TRBV5-1, the J gene TRBJ2-5; TRBD2 agrees at 8 bases. The V gene's germline CDR1 is SGHRS and CDR2 YFSETQ. Losses at the gene ends were 4 bases for V and 5 bases for J; bases not matched to a gene: 4. The CDR3 runs 13 residues. DNA of the CDR3: TGCGCCAGCAGCGGGACTAGTAGGGAGACCCAGTACTTC. Translating gives CASSGTSRETQYF.

The J gene is TRBJ2-5, the V gene TRBV19; possible D gene TRBD2, 6 bases. The CDR3 length is 14 residues. V lost 4 bases, J lost 3 bases, and 12 bases lay in between. Per germline, CDR1 LNHDA and CDR2 SQIVND (reference sequence). This CDR3 reads CASSNGGSEETQYF. The CDR3 nucleotides read TGTGCCAGTAGTAATGGAGGGTCCGAAGAGACCCAGTACTTC.

The gene calls are TRBV28 and TRBJ2-7; 9 bases are a match to TRBD2. Per germline, CDR1 MDHEN and CDR2 SYDVKM. The CDR3 is made up of 16 amino acids. The ends lost 4 bases at V and 1 base at J; junction bases unmatched: 8. CDR3 DNA: TGTGCCAGCAGTTCCGCTTGGACTAGCGCGTCCTACGAGCAGTACTTC. Its protein product is CASSSAWTSASYEQYF.

The chain has TRBV30 and TRBJ1-2, with D perhaps TRBD1 (5 bases). Per the germline V gene, CDR1 is GTSNPN and CDR2 is SVGIG (reference sequence). This CDR3 is built from 13 residues. The ends were cut back, 2 bases at V and 6 bases at J, with 13 bases in the middle. The CDR3, as DNA: TGTGCCTGGAGTCACCGGGGGAGGGATGGCTACACCTTC. Encoded protein: CAWSHRGRDGYTF. Full variable domain (outside the CDR3, taken from reference TRBV30 and TRBJ1-2): SQTIHQWPATLVQPVGSPLSLECTVEGTSNPNLYWYRQAAGRGLQLLFYSVGIGQISSEVPQNLSASRPQDRQFILSSKKLLLSDSGFYLCAWSHRGRDGYTFGSGTRLTVV.

The J gene is TRBJ2-5, the V gene TRBV6-5; unclear D gene. The CDR3 consists of 14 residues. V was trimmed by 2 bases and J by 5 bases, leaving 12 bases between them. Germline V gene sequence: CDR1 MNHEY, CDR2 SVGAGI. CDR3 nucleotides: TGTGCCAGCAGTTACCCCGGGCACCGGGAGACCCAGTACTTC. Translating gives CASSYPGHRETQYF.